The 27 T cell receptor beta chains given below trace back to one sample, sequenced in a study of T-cell memory formation after mild COVID-19. TCRdb analysed the 5' RACE reads with MiXCR anew, one entry per CDR3 protein. Found here are fewer than 650,000 distinct CDR3 sequences, roughly 17% of them singletons; the top ten hold about 7.4%. Sequenced input: PBMCs or a T cell subset sorted from them (not recorded which). Receptors were obtained from an adult woman who had mild COVID-19 (a few samples of this study predate the infection). Cell type and time point are not known.

The rearrangement links TRBV4-3 to TRBJ2-7, with 7 positions matching TRBD1. The V and J ends lost 2 bases and 0 bases, in that order; junction bases with no gene match: 4. CDR1 and CDR2 from the germline V gene are LGHNA and YSLEER. The CDR3 is 15 residues long. In nucleotides, the CDR3 is TGCGCCAGCAGCCAACACGGGACAGACTCCTACGAGCAGTACTTC. Protein: CASSQHGTDSYEQYF.

This clonotype has only a few counts. The chain recombines TRBV3-1 with TRBJ2-3; D ambiguous. The CDR3 loop spans 13 amino acids. V dropped 5 bases and J dropped 2 bases, with 8 bases sitting between them. Germline lookup yields CDR1 LGHDT and CDR2 YNNKEL (reference sequence). The CDR3 nucleotides are TGTGCCAGCAGCTTCACTATCACAGATACGCAGTATTTT. Translated: CASSFTITDTQYF.

The chain couples TRBV29-1 to TRBJ2-1; D unclear. There are 11 residues in the CDR3. Germline V gene lookup returns CDR1 SQVTM and CDR2 ANQGSEA. V was trimmed by 5 bases and J by 8 bases, leaving 10 bases between them. The CDR3 DNA reads as TGCAGCGTTAACCGTTTACATGAGCAGTTCTTC. Translating it yields CSVNRLHEQFF.

The V call is TRBV20-1, the J call TRBJ2-4; 7 nucleotides match TRBD2. The CDR3 sequence is 15 residues long. Germline V gene data show CDR1 as DFQATT and CDR2 as SNEGSKA (reference sequence). The ends lost 3 bases at V and 3 bases at J; junction bases unmatched: 8. CDR3 sequence reads: CSASPISGGKNIQYF. DNA for the CDR3: TGCAGTGCTAGTCCTATCTCGGGAGGCAAAAACATTCAGTACTTC.

This clonotype was counted a few times. The rearrangement links TRBV7-9 to TRBJ2-5, with D unresolved. V was pared by 0 bases and J by 1 base, with 9 bases between. The CDR3 covers 15 residues. Germline V gene lookup returns CDR1 SEHNR and CDR2 FQNEAQ (reference sequence). CDR3 nucleotides: TGTGCCAGCAGCTTAGCCCGAGCACTCCAAGAGACCCAGTACTTC. This encodes CASSLARALQETQYF.

This clonotype was observed a single time. CDR3: CASSMNRGSAEAFF. CDR3 coding DNA: TGTGCCAGCAGCATGAACAGAGGGAGCGCTGAAGCTTTCTTT. V is TRBV11-2 and J is TRBJ1-1; D gene unclear. V lost 5 bases and J lost 6, with 16 bases in between. The CDR3 length is 14 residues. Germline CDR1 SGHAT, CDR2 FQNNGV.

The V call is TRBV13, the J call TRBJ2-4; the match to TRBD1 covers 8 bases. The germline CDR1 and CDR2 sequences are PRHDT and FYEKMQ (reference sequence). This CDR3 comprises 14 residues. The J segment lost 2 bases and the V segment lost 8 bases, leaving 5 bases of the junction unmatched. The CDR3 sequence: CASGDRGPKNIQYF. CDR3 nucleotides: TGTGCCAGCGGAGACAGGGGTCCCAAAAACATTCAGTACTTC.

J is TRBJ2-1 and V is TRBV14; the D gene could be TRBD1 or TRBD2 (5 bases each). The germline V and J ends were trimmed by 4 bases and 3 bases, with 16 bases remaining between them. The CDR3 covers 16 residues. Germline lookup yields CDR1 SGHDN and CDR2 FVKESK. CDR3 DNA: TGTGCCAGCAGCCTAAGAGGGGCAAACGTCTACAATGAGCAGTTCTTC. This codes for CASSLRGANVYNEQFF.

This clonotype was detected a few times. The chain is built from TRBV12-3 or TRBV12-4 and TRBJ2-5; 9 positions match TRBD1. The CDR3 length is 17 residues. V was pared by 4 bases and J by 8 bases, with 17 bases of the junction left unmatched. The chain's CDR3 is CASSSWGQGGAAGTQYF. CDR3 nucleotide sequence: TGTGCCAGCAGTTCTTGGGGACAGGGAGGTGCGGCAGGAACCCAGTACTTC.

The rearrangement joins TRBV9 to TRBJ1-1, with 7 nucleotides matching TRBD1. The CDR3 runs to 14 residues. Per the germline V gene, CDR1 is SGDLS and CDR2 is YYNGEE. After removal of 0 bases from V and 10 bases from J, the junction contained 9 bases not matched to a gene. CDR3 bases: TGTGCCAGCAGCGTAGGACAGGGCGGGAGTCGAGCTTTCTTT. Amino acids: CASSVGQGGSRAFF. Combining the CDR3 with reference TRBV9 and TRBJ1-1 gives the whole variable domain DSGVTQTPKHLITATGQRVTLRCSPRSGDLSVYWYQQSLDQGLQFLIQYYNGEERAKGNILERFSAQQFPDLHSELNLSSLELGDSALYFCASSVGQGGSRAFFGQGTRLTVV.

This CDR3 reads CASSLRDSERNTF. As DNA, the CDR3 is TGTGCCAGCAGCTTGAGGGACAGTGAAAGGAACACCTTC. V is TRBV11-1 and J is TRBJ1-2; 7 positions agree with TRBD1. Germline CDR1 SGHAT, CDR2 FQDESV (reference sequence). J lost 12 bases, V lost 3 bases, and 10 bases had no gene match. CDR3 length: 13 residues.

There are a few counts of this clonotype. This chain uses TRBV20-1 with TRBJ2-1; TRBD1 aligns across 7 bases. Unmatched junction bases numbered 9, after V lost 5 bases and J lost 8 bases. The CDR3 contains 13 residues. Germline V gene lookup returns CDR1 DFQATT and CDR2 SNEGSKA (reference sequence). As DNA, the CDR3 is TGCAGTGCTTCCGACAGGGTTAGGGATGAGCAGTTCTTC. It is translated as CSASDRVRDEQFF.

This clonotype was detected only a few times. CDR3 amino acids: CASSPPGLAGTDTQYF. In nucleotides, the CDR3 is TGTGCCAGCTCACCACCAGGACTAGCGGGCACAGATACGCAGTATTTT. This chain joins TRBV18 and TRBJ2-3, with 10 bases aligning to TRBD2. The CDR3 has 16 amino acids. The J segment lost 1 base and the V segment lost 0 bases, leaving 1 base of the junction unmatched. Germline values: CDR1 KGHSH, CDR2 LQKENI.

This clonotype showed up just a few times. The chain uses TRBV13 and TRBJ2-7, with D unresolved. Germline assignment: CDR1 PRHDT and CDR2 FYEKMQ (reference sequence). Trimming shortened V by 1 base and J by 5 bases, and 9 bases separated the two germline ends. This CDR3 region has 13 residues. The CDR3 DNA reads as TGTGCCAGCAGCTTAGCCCCCGAGGACGAGCAGTACTTC. Amino acid sequence: CASSLAPEDEQYF. Full variable domain (outside the CDR3, taken from reference TRBV13 and TRBJ2-7): AAGVIQSPRHLIKEKRETATLKCYPIPRHDTVYWYQQGPGQDPQFLISFYEKMQSDKGSIPDRFSAQQFSDYHSELNMSSLELGDSALYFCASSLAPEDEQYFGPGTRLTVT.

This clonotype occurred a few times. Here the CDR3 reads CASSPQGNWAKNIQYF. The CDR3 coding sequence is TGTGCCAGCAGCCCTCAGGGGAATTGGGCCAAAAACATTCAGTACTTC. This sequence joins TRBV3-1 and TRBJ2-4, with D perhaps matching TRBD1 (6 bases). V was pared by 4 bases and J by 1 base, with 14 bases between. Germline V gene lookup returns CDR1 LGHDT and CDR2 YNNKEL (reference sequence). The CDR3 length is 16 residues.

This clonotype was seen only a few times. The chain combines TRBV7-9 with TRBJ2-1; 11 bases agree with TRBD1. The CDR3 covers 15 residues. The germline V gene encodes CDR1 SEHNR and CDR2 FQNEAQ (reference sequence). V was pared by 4 bases and J by 6 bases, with 5 bases of the junction left unmatched. This chain's CDR3 is CASSSRDRGTNEQFF. The CDR3 nucleotides are TGTGCCAGCAGCTCCCGGGACAGGGGGACCAATGAGCAGTTCTTC.

This clonotype was picked up a small number of times. The rearrangement uses TRBV19 and TRBJ2-1; 8 positions agree with TRBD1. Germline V gene lookup returns CDR1 LNHDA and CDR2 SQIVND (reference sequence). The CDR3 is made up of 13 amino acids. The junction had 5 bases not matched to a gene; V was cut back by 6 bases and J by 7 bases. The CDR3 spells CASRHGTGNEQFF. The CDR3 DNA is TGTGCCAGTAGACACGGGACAGGTAATGAGCAGTTCTTC.

This sequence joins TRBV5-1 and TRBJ2-7; D assignment may be TRBD1 or TRBD2 (7 bases each). The length of the CDR3 is 18 residues. CDR1 is SGHRS, CDR2 YFSETQ, per germline. Trimming cost V 1 base and J 0 bases, with 20 bases left between them. This chain's CDR3 is CASSLRLGGGQSSYEQYF. The CDR3 coding sequence is TGCGCCAGCAGCTTGCGCCTGGGAGGGGGCCAGAGCTCCTACGAGCAGTACTTC.

This clonotype was found a few times. V is TRBV7-9 and J is TRBJ2-7; D gene unclear. Germline V lookup: CDR1 SEHNR, CDR2 FQNEAQ (reference sequence). Trimming pared 4 bases from V and 3 bases from J, leaving 13 bases between. The CDR3 loop spans 14 amino acids. CDR3 coding DNA: TGTGCCAGCAGCTACGACACTTCGCGCTACGAGCAGTACTTC. Encoded protein: CASSYDTSRYEQYF.

This clonotype was detected only a few times. The CDR3 here is CATSRDRADQETQYF. The CDR3 DNA follows: TGTGCCACCAGCAGAGATCGGGCGGACCAAGAGACCCAGTACTTC. This rearrangement joins TRBV15 to TRBJ2-5, with no clear D. Trimming cost V 0 bases and J 0 bases, with 8 bases left between them. This CDR3 comprises 15 residues. Per the germline V gene, CDR1 is LNHNV and CDR2 is YYDKDF (reference sequence). Drawing the rest from reference TRBV15 and TRBJ2-5, the complete variable domain is DAMVIQNPRYQVTQFGKPVTLSCSQTLNHNVMYWYQQKSSQAPKLLFHYYDKDFNNEADTPDNFQSRRPNTSFCFLDIRSPGLGDTAMYLCATSRDRADQETQYFGPGTRLLVL.

This rearrangement joins TRBV9 to TRBJ2-7; D could derive from TRBD1 or TRBD2 (5 bases each). Germline V lookup: CDR1 SGDLS, CDR2 YYNGEE. Deletions cut 0 bases from V and 3 bases from J, with 13 bases between. The CDR3 totals 15 residues. The CDR3 DNA reads as TGTGCCAGCAGCGTAGGGCAGGAGAGGGGCTACGAGCAGTACTTC. Residues: CASSVGQERGYEQYF.

The chain uses TRBV24-1 and TRBJ2-7; D unresolved. Per the germline V gene, CDR1 is KGHDR and CDR2 is SFDVKD. The CDR3 spans 14 residues. Trimming removed 4 bases from V and 4 bases from J, with 13 bases in between. CDR3 bases: TGTGCCACCAGTGACCCTACCAGCAGTTACGAGCAGTACTTC. This translates into CATSDPTSSYEQYF.

The chain is built from TRBV27 and TRBJ1-5, with a possible D match to TRBD1 (5 bases). Germline loops: CDR1 MNHEY, CDR2 SMNVEV (reference sequence). The CDR3 has 13 amino acids. The ends were cut back, 4 bases at V and 6 bases at J, with 10 bases in the middle. Written as DNA, the CDR3 is TGTGCCAGCAGTTCCTGGGGGGGTCAGCCCCAGCATTTT. Translated, it gives CASSSWGGQPQHF.

This clonotype has more than one count but fewer than ten. The chain recombines TRBV20-1 with TRBJ1-4; a weak D match, TRBD1 (5 bases). The CDR3 is 13 residues long. Trimming cost V 7 bases and J 5 bases, with 14 bases left between them. Per germline, CDR1 DFQATT and CDR2 SNEGSKA (reference sequence). The CDR3 coding sequence is TGCAGTGGTTGGACATCTCCCAATGAAAAACTGTTTTTT. It is translated as CSGWTSPNEKLFF.

The CDR3 DNA reads as TGTGCCAGCAGCCGCGGAACACCCGGGACACGCATGGGGCAGTTCTTC. This sequence encodes CASSRGTPGTRMGQFF. V usage is TRBV5-5 and J usage is TRBJ2-1, with a weak D call TRBD1 (6 bases). Germline loops: CDR1 SGHKS, CDR2 YYEKEE (reference sequence). The CDR3 has 16 amino acids. V was trimmed by 4 bases and J by 12 bases, leaving 26 bases between them.

This clonotype has more than one count but fewer than ten. CDR3 coding DNA: TGCGCCAGCAGCCAAGATTTTGGCGGGGTCTACGAGCAGTACTTC. This sequence encodes CASSQDFGGVYEQYF. This rearrangement joins TRBV4-3 to TRBJ2-7; possibly TRBD2 for D (6 bases). Germline CDR1 and CDR2: LGHNA and YSLEER. V lost 0 bases to trimming and J lost 3 bases, with 12 bases between them. The CDR3 is 15 residues long.

This clonotype was counted between two and nine times. The chain couples TRBV27 to TRBJ1-4; 7 nucleotides line up with TRBD1. The length of the CDR3 is 14 residues. Germline V gene data show CDR1 as MNHEY and CDR2 as SMNVEV (reference sequence). V shed 5 bases, J shed 8 bases, and the junction held 8 bases outside the gene matches. In nucleotides, the CDR3 is TGTGCCAGCAGTCTCGCCGGGACAGACGAAAAACTGTTTTTT. Amino acid sequence: CASSLAGTDEKLFF.